The 30 T cell receptor beta chains reported below all come from one sample, sequenced in a study of regulatory T cells in long-lasting Graves disease. This sample's time point: newly diagnosed GD, antithyroid drugs for less than 3 months. Extracted PBMC RNA gave rise to the TCR library. Through Arm-PCR of CDR3 regions and iRepertoire HTBI primers, TCR beta libraries were built. TCRdb recomputed calls from the multiplex PCR reads with MiXCR, one row per CDR3 protein. The repertoire holds more than 300,000 distinct CDR3 sequences, with 15% to 19% as singletons. Sequencing used peripheral blood mononuclear cells (PBMCs), obtained at new diagnosis, from a patient treated with antithyroid drugs. These receptors came from a female donor with Graves disease.

This clonotype was recorded at least ten times. The rearrangement uses TRBV20-1 and TRBJ2-5, with 7 nucleotides matching TRBD2. J gave up 3 bases and V 3 bases, and 10 bases lay outside the gene matches. This CDR3 is 15 amino acids long. Germline loops: CDR1 DFQATT, CDR2 SNEGSKA (reference sequence). CDR3 DNA sequence: TGCAGTGCTAGTGGTTGGATAGCGGGCGAAGAGACCCAGTACTTC. Translated: CSASGWIAGEETQYF.

This clonotype was seen at least ten times. The chain combines TRBV12-3 or TRBV12-4 with TRBJ1-2; D gene uncertain. Trimming removed 1 base from V and 2 bases from J, with 8 bases in between. The CDR3 totals 14 residues. This CDR3 is CASSLDGLNYGYTF. CDR3 DNA sequence: TGTGCCAGCAGTTTAGACGGTTTAAACTATGGCTACACCTTC.

With respect to this clonotype: Just one base apart from a much larger clone, this may be a read error. J is TRBJ1-6 and V is TRBV12-3 or TRBV12-4; unclear D gene. The CDR3 totals 13 residues. V was trimmed by 4 bases and J by 8 bases, leaving 9 bases between them. CDR3 residues: CASSSRKDSPLHF. The CDR3 DNA is TGTGCCAGCAGTTCCAGAAAGGATTCACCCCTCCACTTT.

The sample holds many counts of this clonotype. The rearrangement links TRBV19 to TRBJ2-7, with 14 bases identical to TRBD2. Per germline, CDR1 LNHDA and CDR2 SQIVND (reference sequence). The V gene end was trimmed by 6 bases and the J gene end by 2 bases; junction bases not matched to a gene: 12. The CDR3 is made up of 18 amino acids. The DNA for the CDR3 is TGTGCCAGTAGGGGCCGAGGACTAGCGGGAGGACGAGCCTACGAGCAGTACTTC. Protein: CASRGRGLAGGRAYEQYF.

The chain couples TRBV5-1 to TRBJ1-1, with 7 nucleotides matching TRBD1. CDR3 length equals 15 residues. Per germline, CDR1 SGHRS and CDR2 YFSETQ. With 4 bases clipped from V and 2 bases from J, the junction kept 8 bases outside the gene matches. The CDR3 sequence is CASSLGQPVNTEAFF. The CDR3 nucleotides are TGCGCCAGCAGCCTGGGACAGCCAGTAAACACTGAAGCTTTCTTT. Based on the CDR3 plus reference TRBV5-1 and TRBJ1-1, the full variable domain is KAGVTQTPRYLIKTRGQQVTLSCSPISGHRSVSWYQQTPGQGLQFLFEYFSETQRNKGNFPGRFSGRQFSNSRSEMNVSTLELGDSALYLCASSLGQPVNTEAFFGQGTRLTVV.

This clonotype has ten or more counts. The chain links TRBV5-1 to TRBJ1-1; a possible D gene is TRBD1 (6 bases). The germline V gene has CDR1 SGHRS and CDR2 YFSETQ. V lost 0 bases and J 7 bases, leaving 13 bases between the germline ends. This CDR3 is built from 14 residues. The DNA for the CDR3 is TGCGCCAGCAGCTTGGAAGGACAGACAATTGAAGCTTTCTTT. Translation: CASSLEGQTIEAFF.

This clonotype showed up just a few times. The CDR3 sequence is CAWSSLASGRPPYEQYF. As DNA, the CDR3 is TGTGCCTGGAGTTCACTGGCTAGCGGGAGGCCTCCCTACGAGCAGTACTTC. The V call is TRBV30, the J call TRBJ2-7, with TRBD2 matching over 11 bases. The CDR3 covers 17 residues. Trimming removed 2 bases from V and 2 bases from J; junction bases left unmatched: 11. Germline V gene sequence: CDR1 GTSNPN, CDR2 SVGIG (reference sequence). The full variable domain, completed using reference TRBV30 and TRBJ2-7, is SQTIHQWPATLVQPVGSPLSLECTVEGTSNPNLYWYRQAAGRGLQLLFYSVGIGQISSEVPQNLSASRPQDRQFILSSKKLLLSDSGFYLCAWSSLASGRPPYEQYFGPGTRLTVT.

This clonotype was seen only once. The chain joins TRBV3-1 to TRBJ1-2, with a weak D call TRBD1 (5 bases). Looked up from germline, CDR1 is LGHDT and CDR2 is YNNKEL (reference sequence). The CDR3 is 14 residues long. Trimming pared 6 bases from V and 7 bases from J, leaving 18 bases between. The CDR3 region has the DNA TGTGCCAGCAGTAACAACCGGGACCGACTTGGCTACACCTTC. This translates into CASSNNRDRLGYTF.

At least ten counts were recorded for this clonotype. The chain joins TRBV24-1 to TRBJ2-3; D is uncertain. Between the trimmed V and J ends, which lost 3 bases and 2 bases, there was a span of 5 bases. The length of the CDR3 is 13 residues. Germline values: CDR1 KGHDR, CDR2 SFDVKD. Written as DNA, the CDR3 is TGTGCCACCAGTGATCCCCCCACAGATACGCAGTATTTT. It encodes CATSDPPTDTQYF.

This clonotype was seen repeatedly, ten times or more. The genes are TRBV11-2 and TRBJ2-1; D may match TRBD1 or TRBD2 (5 bases each). The V end lost 4 bases, the J end lost 0 bases, and 10 bases lay between the germline ends. In germline, CDR1 is SGHAT, CDR2 FQNNGV. The CDR3 runs 15 residues. The CDR3 region has the DNA TGTGCCAGCAGCTGGGACCCGAGCTCCTACAATGAGCAGTTCTTC. Protein sequence: CASSWDPSSYNEQFF.

This clonotype was recorded many times. The rearrangement uses TRBV3-1 and TRBJ1-2, with 8 positions matching TRBD1. Germline V gene lookup returns CDR1 LGHDT and CDR2 YNNKEL (reference sequence). The V and J ends lost 2 bases and 8 bases, in that order; junction bases with no gene match: 7. CDR3 length: 14 residues. The CDR3 DNA reads TGTGCCAGCAGCCAACCGGACAGGGAGGACGGCTACACCTTC. This encodes CASSQPDREDGYTF.

This clonotype was counted between two and nine times. A much larger clone lies one base from this, so it may be a read error. The chain has TRBV27 and TRBJ2-1; D not certain. The CDR3 sequence is 17 residues long. The germline V and J ends were trimmed by 3 bases and 4 bases, with 19 bases remaining between them. Germline assignment: CDR1 MNHEY and CDR2 SMNVEV (reference sequence). The CDR3 DNA follows: TGTGCCAGCAGTTTGGCAACCGACCTCACTATATACAATGAGCAGTTCTTC. Amino acid sequence: CASSLATDLTIYNEQFF.

This clonotype was observed at least ten times. The chain combines TRBV5-4 with TRBJ2-3; no reliable D call. The CDR3 totals 19 residues. The V gene lost 2 bases and the J gene lost 0 bases, with 22 bases spanning the gap. Germline CDR1 and CDR2: SGHNT and YYREEE (reference sequence). The CDR3 bases are TGTGCCAGCAGCTTTATTACTTCTGGAGTACACCCTAGCACAGATACGCAGTATTTT. It codes for CASSFITSGVHPSTDTQYF.

This rearrangement joins TRBV6-1 to TRBJ1-2; no clear D gene. Germline V gives CDR1 MNHNS, CDR2 SASEGT. The CDR3 totals 14 residues. The germline V and J ends were trimmed by 5 bases and 2 bases, with 12 bases remaining between them. CDR3 DNA: TGTGCCAGCAGTCGGCTACCGAGAAACTATGGCTACACCTTC. Translation gives CASSRLPRNYGYTF.

This clonotype was detected ten times or more. V is TRBV7-6 and J is TRBJ1-6, with D hard to call. V lost 2 bases and J lost 1, with 6 bases in between. The CDR3 runs 15 residues. Germline V gives CDR1 SGHVS, CDR2 FNYEAQ. The CDR3 DNA sequence: TGTGCCAGCAGCTTATCGGGATCCTATAATTCACCCCTCCACTTT. Its translation: CASSLSGSYNSPLHF.

The sample holds many counts of this clonotype. The CDR3 protein is CASSQDYGKGDTEAFF. In nucleotides, the CDR3 is TGTGCCAGCAGCCAAGATTACGGGAAAGGGGACACTGAAGCTTTCTTT. This rearrangement joins TRBV14 to TRBJ1-1; maybe TRBD1 (5 bases). In germline, CDR1 is SGHDN, CDR2 FVKESK. The CDR3 has 16 amino acids. V lost 0 bases and J 3 bases, leaving 14 bases between the germline ends.

This clonotype was counted many times. The rearrangement uses TRBV20-1 and TRBJ2-7; perhaps TRBD2 as D (6 bases). The CDR3 length is 15 residues. Trimming removed 0 bases from V and 3 bases from J, with 15 bases in between. Germline CDR1 DFQATT, CDR2 SNEGSKA (reference sequence). The CDR3: CSARDYRDSSYEQYF. The CDR3 bases are TGCAGTGCTAGAGACTACCGGGACTCCAGCTACGAGCAGTACTTC.

Note on this clonotype: This may arise from a read error, as a much more abundant clone is one base away. The chain has TRBV2 and TRBJ1-2; D remains ambiguous. V was pared by 8 bases and J by 5 bases, with 21 bases between. This CDR3 has 15 residues. Germline V gene lookup returns CDR1 SNHLY and CDR2 FYNNEI. CDR3 in DNA: TGTGCCAGCCTGAGTCAGATCCCTCACCCTTATGGCTACACCTTC. Protein product: CASLSQIPHPYGYTF.

Ten or more counts support this clonotype. The chain is built from TRBV20-1 and TRBJ1-1; D is unresolved. The CDR3 has 12 residues. Deletions cut 0 bases from V and 6 bases from J, with 8 bases between. Looked up from germline, CDR1 is DFQATT and CDR2 is SNEGSKA (reference sequence). The CDR3 DNA follows: TGCAGTGCTAGAGATGGACGCCCTGAAGCTTTCTTT. It is translated as CSARDGRPEAFF.

This clonotype has only a few counts. The V gene is TRBV6-2 or TRBV6-3, the J gene TRBJ1-6; D may be TRBD1 (5 bases). Germline V CDR1 and CDR2: MNHEY, SVGEGT. V was clipped by 6 bases and J by 6 bases, with 15 bases between them. CDR3 length: 15 residues. The DNA of the CDR3 is TGTGCCAGCAGACCACTGGACAAGGTTAATTCACCCCTCCACTTT. This translates into CASRPLDKVNSPLHF.

The CDR3: CAISDEGRGTYEQYF. Here the CDR3 DNA reads TGTGCCATCAGTGACGAAGGACGGGGAACCTACGAGCAGTACTTC. V usage is TRBV10-3 and J usage is TRBJ2-7, with TRBD2 as a possible D gene (5 bases). CDR1 ENHRY and CDR2 SYGVKD come from the germline V gene. The CDR3 length is 15 residues. Trimming left V 3 bases short and J 2 bases short, with 14 bases between.

This clonotype was recorded at least ten times. The chain carries TRBV27 and TRBJ1-2; D gene uncertain. Germline V gives CDR1 MNHEY, CDR2 SMNVEV (reference sequence). The CDR3 is 12 amino acids. V lost 8 bases to trimming and J lost 6 bases, with 13 bases between them. CDR3 amino acids: CASWAGSHGYTF. In nucleotides, the CDR3 is TGTGCCAGCTGGGCCGGTTCGCATGGCTACACCTTC.

The chain recombines TRBV6-2 or TRBV6-3 with TRBJ1-2, with 8 bases that match TRBD1. This CDR3 has 14 amino acids. Trimming at V came to 7 bases and at J to 4 bases, leaving 8 bases not matched to a gene. Germline loops: CDR1 MNHEY, CDR2 SVGEGT. This CDR3 is CASTRTGSIYGYTF. In nucleotides, the CDR3 is TGTGCCAGCACCCGGACAGGGAGCATCTATGGCTACACCTTC.

This clonotype was counted many times. The rearrangement uses TRBV6-1 and TRBJ2-7, with unresolved D. The germline gives CDR1 MNHNS, CDR2 SASEGT. The CDR3 is 12 residues long. Trimming shortened V by 7 bases and J by 10 bases, and 17 bases separated the two germline ends. This chain's CDR3 is CASTPGWTEQYF. The CDR3 DNA reads as TGTGCCAGCACCCCAGGCTGGACCGAACAGTACTTC.

At least ten counts were recorded for this clonotype. DNA for the CDR3: TGTGCCAGCAGGTCCGGGGCTACCGGCGAGCAGTACTTC. Protein sequence: CASRSGATGEQYF. The chain is built from TRBV2 and TRBJ2-7; TRBD1 or TRBD2 may be the D gene (5 bases each). V was shortened by 6 bases and J by 6 bases, with 15 bases between the two germline ends. This CDR3 contains 13 residues. The germline V gene encodes CDR1 SNHLY and CDR2 FYNNEI.

The chain combines TRBV20-1 with TRBJ2-5; 11 bases fit TRBD2. The CDR3 loop spans 14 amino acids. V shed 6 bases, J shed 4 bases, and the junction held 7 bases outside the gene matches. CDR1 is DFQATT, CDR2 SNEGSKA, per germline (reference sequence). The CDR3 loop is CSAVLAGGAETQYF. The CDR3 bases are TGCAGTGCCGTCTTAGCGGGGGGGGCAGAGACCCAGTACTTC.

In its sample, this clonotype was seen many times. The gene calls are TRBV5-6 and TRBJ1-2; D ambiguous. The CDR3 sequence is 14 residues long. Trimming took off 0 bases at V and 8 bases at J, with 14 bases between the two ends. CDR1 SGHDT and CDR2 YYEEEE come from the germline V gene. DNA for the CDR3: TGTGCCAGCAGCTTGGCGGGTCTCGGAGGAGGCTACACCTTC. It translates to CASSLAGLGGGYTF.

This clonotype has a count of ten or more. It may be a read error: a sequence one base away is much more abundant. This chain uses TRBV6-5 with TRBJ1-5, with 7 bases matching TRBD1. CDR3 size: 13 residues. Trimming at V came to 3 bases and at J to 5 bases, leaving 1 base not matched to a gene. Per the germline V gene, CDR1 is MNHEY and CDR2 is SVGAGI. The CDR3 reads CASSYDRDQPQHF. CDR3 DNA: TGTGCCAGCAGTTATGACAGGGATCAGCCCCAGCATTTT.

This clonotype was seen ten or more times. This chain uses TRBV27 with TRBJ2-1; D unclear. V lost 2 bases and J lost 4, with 15 bases in between. The CDR3 is made up of 16 amino acids. CDR1 and CDR2 (germline): MNHEY, SMNVEV (reference sequence). Here the CDR3 DNA reads TGTGCCAGCAGTTTAACGTCCGTCTCAGCATACAATGAGCAGTTCTTC. Its translation: CASSLTSVSAYNEQFF.

In its sample, this clonotype was seen a few times. A much larger clone differs from this one at a single base, so this may be a read error. The rearrangement links TRBV6-5 to TRBJ2-1; 14 bases are a match to TRBD2. CDR1 is MNHEY and CDR2 is SVGAGI in the germline V gene. CDR3 length: 15 amino acids. V shed 2 bases, J shed 8 bases, and the junction held 2 bases outside the gene matches. CDR3 in amino acids: CASSYGTSGRDEQFF. DNA for the CDR3: TGTGCCAGCAGTTACGGGACTAGCGGGAGAGATGAGCAGTTCTTC.